The rows below give T cell receptor beta chains drawn from one sample of a study of T-cell memory formation after mild COVID-19. TCRdb reanalysed the 5' RACE reads using MiXCR and keeps one entry per CDR3 protein. The data show about 150,000 distinct CDR3 sequences, roughly 6.3% seen once. The sequencing input was PBMCs or a T cell subset sorted from them (not recorded which). Receptors were obtained from an adult woman who had mild COVID-19 (a few samples of this study predate the infection). Cell type and time point are not known. CDR3s include the opening cysteine and the closing phenylalanine or tryptophan. The D gene is left open where the match is weak. Only part of the rows carry a size: once, few, many, or a class if the clone is expanded.

TRBJ1-6 few TRBV27 . TGTGCCAGCAGTCCCCGGGAGGCCTATAATTCACCCCTCCACTTT CASSPREAYNSPLHF
TRBJ2-2 few TRBV29-1 . TGCAGCGTTGAAGTCAGTCTCACCGGGGAGCTGTTTTTT CSVEVSLTGELFF
TRBJ2-7 many TRBV20-1 TRBD2 TGCAGTGCTAGAGAGGCCTCTACTAGCGGGTCTTACGAGCAGTACTTC CSAREASTSGSYEQYF
TRBJ1-3 few TRBV5-4 . TGTGCCAGCAGCCCGGGCAGAGCTGGAAACACCATATATTTT CASSPGRAGNTIYF
TRBJ2-3 few TRBV18 . TGTGCCAGCTCTCAACTCCGGGACTCCGTCTCGCAGTATTTT CASSQLRDSVSQYF
TRBJ1-5 few TRBV6-2/TRBV6-3 . TGTGCCAGCACCGGGGGTGGTCAGCCCCAGCATTTT CASTGGGQPQHF
TRBJ1-6 few TRBV30 . TGTGCCTGGAGTGCCAATTCACCCCTCCACTTT CAWSANSPLHF
TRBJ2-3 many TRBV12-3/TRBV12-4 . TGTGCCAGCAGCCGGGCGAGGGACCGCACAGATACGCAGTATTTT CASSRARDRTDTQYF
TRBJ2-5 . TRBV27 . TGTGCCAGCGGGGTGGGACGGCGGCTAGAAGAGACCCAGTACTTC CASGVGRRLEETQYF
TRBJ2-2 many TRBV11-2 TRBD1 TGTGCCAGCAGCCGGGACAGCAACACCGGGGAGCTGTTTTTT CASSRDSNTGELFF
TRBJ1-1 . TRBV12-3/TRBV12-4 . TGTGCCAGCAGTTTGGGTGAAGCTTTCTTT CASSLGEAFF
TRBJ2-7 few TRBV18 TRBD2 TGTGCCAGCTCACCACGGACTAGCGGGGGGTCCTACGAGCAGTACTTC CASSPRTSGGSYEQYF
TRBJ2-3 many TRBV7-9 . TGTGCCAGCAGCCCAGGGGAAGTTTGGACAGATACGCAGTATTTT CASSPGEVWTDTQYF
TRBJ2-3 many TRBV2 TRBD1 TGTGCCAGCAGTGAGGGACAGGGACCGCGGCGGACGCAGTATTTT CASSEGQGPRRTQYF
TRBJ2-4 few TRBV20-1 . TGCAGTGCCCGAAGGGGCCCTTCTAACATTCAGTACTTC CSARRGPSNIQYF
TRBJ2-1 . TRBV7-2 . TGTGCCAGCAGCCATTCGAGGTTCGGAGTTATATCTGAGCAGTTCTTC CASSHSRFGVISEQFF
TRBJ2-2 many TRBV7-9 . TGTGCCAGCAGCTCCCAGGAAGCCGCCGGGGAGCTGTTTTTT CASSSQEAAGELFF
TRBJ2-2 few TRBV12-3/TRBV12-4 TRBD1 TGTGCCAGCAGTCCGACAGGGAACGCCGGGGAGCTGTTTTTT CASSPTGNAGELFF
TRBJ2-2 many TRBV20-1 TRBD2 TGCAGTGCTGCCCGACTAGCGGGATATCCCGGGGAGCTGTTTTTT CSAARLAGYPGELFF
TRBJ2-2 . TRBV12-3/TRBV12-4 TRBD1 TGTGCCAGCAGTTTCGGGACAGGGGACACCGGGGAGCTGTTTTTT CASSFGTGDTGELFF
TRBJ1-1 few TRBV18 TRBD1 TGTGCCAGCTCACCTCGGGACAGGGCGTCCACTGAAGCTTTCTTT CASSPRDRASTEAFF
TRBJ1-5 many TRBV29-1 . TGCAGCGCGGAAGCGGGAGACGGCCAGCCCCAGCATTTT CSAEAGDGQPQHF
TRBJ1-2 few TRBV5-1 . TGCGCCAGCAGGGCAGGATATGGCTACACCTTC CASRAGYGYTF
TRBJ2-3 . TRBV18 TRBD2 TGTGCCAGCTCCTCCGTTAGCGGGGGCCGCCACCGGGATACGCAGTATTTT CASSSVSGGRHRDTQYF
TRBJ1-1 few TRBV25-1 . TGTGCCAGCAGTCGTGACATTACCCTTATGAACACTGAAGCTTTCTTT CASSRDITLMNTEAFF
TRBJ2-5 many TRBV5-1 . TGCGCCAGCAGCCCCACAGGCGAGACCCAGTACTTC CASSPTGETQYF
TRBJ1-2 few TRBV12-3/TRBV12-4 . TGTGCCATATGGCAATATGGCTACACCTTC CAIWQYGYTF
TRBJ2-1 many TRBV10-3 TRBD2 TGTGCCATCAGTGACCCGGGGGGAGCCACCCATGAGCAGTTCTTC CAISDPGGATHEQFF
TRBJ2-2 many TRBV12-3/TRBV12-4 TRBD1 TGTGCCAGCAGATCCGGGACAGGGGGAAACACCGGGGAGCTGTTTTTT CASRSGTGGNTGELFF
TRBJ2-1 many TRBV28 TRBD1 TGTGCCAGCAGTTCTCCGGGGACAGTGAATGAGCAGTTCTTC CASSSPGTVNEQFF
TRBJ1-1 . TRBV6-6 TRBD1 TGTGCCAGCCAGAAAAACAGGGGCCAGAACACTGAAGCTTTCTTT CASQKNRGQNTEAFF
TRBJ1-4 . TRBV4-3 . TGCGCCAGCAGCCAAGGCGGGACGGTGAATGAAAAACTGTTTTTT CASSQGGTVNEKLFF